The table lists the clone carrying this TCR beta chain with a few counts. Its antigen is unknown. The CDR3 covers 11 residues. Germline lookup yields CDR1 MNHNS and CDR2 SASEGT. Trimming took 5 bases from V and 5 from J, leaving 7 bases between them. Criteria for exclusion of patients were uncontrolled infection, other autoimmune disease, pregnancy or lactation. Thyroid ultrasound, orbital computed tomography, clinical symptoms, and serum thyroxine and TRAb underpinned diagnoses. These data originate in a study of T cells in Graves' hyperthyroidism and ophthalmopathy. What was amplified from RNA transcripts were TCR beta CDR3 regions. An initial round of RT-PCR targeting the TCR CDR3 relied on the HTBI primer set. TCRdb re-called the multiplex PCR reads with MiXCR, one entry per CDR3 protein. The table records fewer than 900,000 distinct CDR3 sequences, 18% of them present only once. General observations from the study: Clonotypes that were expanded in thyroid above 0.001 mostly appeared in blood too. Stable hyperthyroidism and ophthalmopathy were separated using 13 V-J signatures.

The sample taken for sequencing was blood. This receptor was obtained from a woman in her fifties or sixties with Graves' hyperthyroidism that later progressed to Graves' ophthalmopathy. The chain uses TRBV6-1 and TRBJ2-7; D is ambiguous. This chain's CDR3 is CASSRADEQYF. In DNA form, the CDR3 reads TGTGCCAGCAGTAGAGCCGACGAGCAGTACTTC.